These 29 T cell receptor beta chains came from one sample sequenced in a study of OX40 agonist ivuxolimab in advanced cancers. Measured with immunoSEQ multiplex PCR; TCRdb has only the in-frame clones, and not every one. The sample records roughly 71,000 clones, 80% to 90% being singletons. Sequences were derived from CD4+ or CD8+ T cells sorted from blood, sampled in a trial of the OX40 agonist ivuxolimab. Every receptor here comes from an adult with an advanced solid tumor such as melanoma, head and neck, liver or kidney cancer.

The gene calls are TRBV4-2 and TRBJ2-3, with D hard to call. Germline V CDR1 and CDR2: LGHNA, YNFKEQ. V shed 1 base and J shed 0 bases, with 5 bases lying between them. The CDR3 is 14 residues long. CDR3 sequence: CASSQADSTDTQYF. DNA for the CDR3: TGTGCCAGCAGCCAAGCGGACAGCACAGATACGCAGTATTTT.

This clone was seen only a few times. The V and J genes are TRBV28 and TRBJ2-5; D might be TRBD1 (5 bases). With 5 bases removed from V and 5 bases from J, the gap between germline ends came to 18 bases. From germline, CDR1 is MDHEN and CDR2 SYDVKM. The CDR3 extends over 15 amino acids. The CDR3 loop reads CASSAPTGLLETQYF. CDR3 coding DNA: TGTGCCAGCAGTGCCCCAACAGGTTTGCTGGAGACCCAGTACTTC. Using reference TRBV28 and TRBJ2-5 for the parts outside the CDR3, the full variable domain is DVKVTQSSRYLVKRTGEKVFLECVQDMDHENMFWYRQDPGLGLRLIYFSYDVKMKEKGDIPEGYSVSREKKERFSLILESASTNQTSMYLCASSAPTGLLETQYFGPGTRLLVL.

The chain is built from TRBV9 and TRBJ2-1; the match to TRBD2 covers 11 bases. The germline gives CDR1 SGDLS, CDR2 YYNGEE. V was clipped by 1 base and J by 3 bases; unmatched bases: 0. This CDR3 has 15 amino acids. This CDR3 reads CASSVTSGSYNEQFF. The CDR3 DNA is TGTGCCAGCAGCGTAACTAGCGGGAGCTACAATGAGCAGTTCTTC.

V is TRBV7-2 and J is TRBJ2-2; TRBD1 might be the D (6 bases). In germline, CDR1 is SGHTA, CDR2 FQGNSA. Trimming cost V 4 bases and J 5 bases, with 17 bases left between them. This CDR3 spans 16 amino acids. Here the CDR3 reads CASSSPAGAGTGELFF. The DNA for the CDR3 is TGTGCCAGCAGCTCCCCCGCAGGGGCAGGAACCGGGGAGCTGTTTTTT.

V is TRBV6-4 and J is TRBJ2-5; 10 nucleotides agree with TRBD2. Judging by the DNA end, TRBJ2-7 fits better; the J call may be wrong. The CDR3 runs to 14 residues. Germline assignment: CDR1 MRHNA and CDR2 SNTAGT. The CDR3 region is CATKRAGGVYEQYF. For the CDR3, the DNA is TGTGCCACCAAAAGAGCGGGAGGGGTCTACGAGCAGTACTTC.

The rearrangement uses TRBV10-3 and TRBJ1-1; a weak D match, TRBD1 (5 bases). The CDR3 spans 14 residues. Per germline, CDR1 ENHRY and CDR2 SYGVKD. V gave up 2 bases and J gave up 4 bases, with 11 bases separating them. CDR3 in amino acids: CAISERWGGTEAFF. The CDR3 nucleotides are TGTGCCATCAGTGAGAGGTGGGGGGGCACTGAAGCTTTCTTT.

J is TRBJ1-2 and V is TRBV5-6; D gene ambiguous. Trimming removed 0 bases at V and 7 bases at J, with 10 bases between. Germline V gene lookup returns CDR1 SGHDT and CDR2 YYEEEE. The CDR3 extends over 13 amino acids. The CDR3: CASSLVSDIGYTF. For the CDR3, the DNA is TGTGCCAGCAGCTTGGTGTCAGACATTGGCTACACCTTC.

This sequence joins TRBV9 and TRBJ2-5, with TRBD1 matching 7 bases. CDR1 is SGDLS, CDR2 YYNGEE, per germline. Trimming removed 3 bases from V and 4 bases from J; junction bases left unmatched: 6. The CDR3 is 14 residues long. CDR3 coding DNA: TGTGCCAGCAGCGAGCGACAGGGCCGAGAGACCCAGTACTTC. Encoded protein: CASSERQGRETQYF.

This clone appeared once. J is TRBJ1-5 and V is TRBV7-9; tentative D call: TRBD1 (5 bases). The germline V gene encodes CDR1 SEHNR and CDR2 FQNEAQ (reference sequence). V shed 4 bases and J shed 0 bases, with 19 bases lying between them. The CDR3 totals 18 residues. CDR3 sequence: CASSSTPGTADSNQPQHF. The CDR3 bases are TGTGCCAGCAGCTCCACTCCCGGGACTGCCGATAGCAATCAGCCCCAGCATTTT.

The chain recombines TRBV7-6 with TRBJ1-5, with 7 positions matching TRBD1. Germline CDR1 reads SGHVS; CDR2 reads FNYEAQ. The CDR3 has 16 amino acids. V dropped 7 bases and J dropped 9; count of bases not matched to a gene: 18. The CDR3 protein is CASTTRETGSCGPQHF. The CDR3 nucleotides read TGTGCCAGCACGACCCGGGAGACAGGGTCTTGCGGGCCCCAGCATTTT.

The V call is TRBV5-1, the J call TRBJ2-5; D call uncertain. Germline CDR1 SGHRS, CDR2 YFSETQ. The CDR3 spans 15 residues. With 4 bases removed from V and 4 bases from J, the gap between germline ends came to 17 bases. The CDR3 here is CASSIRTGLGETQYF. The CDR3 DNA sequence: TGCGCCAGCAGCATCAGGACCGGGTTGGGAGAGACCCAGTACTTC.

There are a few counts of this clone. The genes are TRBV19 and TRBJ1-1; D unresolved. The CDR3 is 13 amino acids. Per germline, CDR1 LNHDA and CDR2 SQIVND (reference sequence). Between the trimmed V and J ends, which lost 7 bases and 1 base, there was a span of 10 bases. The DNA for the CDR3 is TGTGCCAGTAAGCGGGAATGGAACACTGAAGCTTTCTTT. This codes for CASKREWNTEAFF.

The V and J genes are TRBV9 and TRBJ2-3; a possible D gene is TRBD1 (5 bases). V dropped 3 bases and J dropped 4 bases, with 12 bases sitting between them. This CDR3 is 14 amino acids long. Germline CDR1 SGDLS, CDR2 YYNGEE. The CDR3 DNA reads TGTGCCAGCAGCGACATGGGGCCGGCAGATACGCAGTATTTT. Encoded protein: CASSDMGPADTQYF.

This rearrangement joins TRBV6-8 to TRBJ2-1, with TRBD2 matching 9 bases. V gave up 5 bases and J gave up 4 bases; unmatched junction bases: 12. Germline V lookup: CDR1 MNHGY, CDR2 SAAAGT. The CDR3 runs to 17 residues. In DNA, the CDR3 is TGTGCCAGCAGTCTTCCTCGGACTAGCGCGGTTTACAATGAGCAGTTCTTC. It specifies CASSLPRTSAVYNEQFF.

DNA of the CDR3: TGTGCCAGCAGCTTGGGAGTGGACAGGGTGAACACTGAAGCTTTCTTT. This gives the protein CASSLGVDRVNTEAFF. J is TRBJ1-1 and V is TRBV5-4; 8 positions match TRBD1. The germline gives CDR1 SGHNT, CDR2 YYREEE (reference sequence). This CDR3 has 16 residues. V lost 0 bases to trimming and J lost 0 bases; unmatched junction nucleotides: 4.

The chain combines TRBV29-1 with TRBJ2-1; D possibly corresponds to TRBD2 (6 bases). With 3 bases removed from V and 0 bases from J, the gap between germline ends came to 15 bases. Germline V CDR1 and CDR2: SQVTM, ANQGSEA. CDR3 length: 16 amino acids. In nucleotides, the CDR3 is TGCAGCGTTGACCCCACTAGCTCTCGCTCCTACAATGAGCAGTTCTTC. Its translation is CSVDPTSSRSYNEQFF.

The CDR3 region is CSARLPNTGELFF. The DNA of the CDR3 is TGCAGCGCGAGACTCCCTAACACCGGGGAGCTGTTTTTT. The rearrangement joins TRBV29-1 to TRBJ2-2; no clear D gene. The germline V gene encodes CDR1 SQVTM and CDR2 ANQGSEA. CDR3 length: 13 amino acids. V lost 7 bases and J lost 2, with 11 bases in between.

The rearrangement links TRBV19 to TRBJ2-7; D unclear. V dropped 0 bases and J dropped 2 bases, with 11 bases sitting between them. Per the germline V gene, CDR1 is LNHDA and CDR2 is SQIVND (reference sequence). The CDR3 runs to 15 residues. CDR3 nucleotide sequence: TGTGCCAGTAGTATAGATAAGGCGAGAGCCTACGAGCAGTACTTC. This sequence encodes CASSIDKARAYEQYF.

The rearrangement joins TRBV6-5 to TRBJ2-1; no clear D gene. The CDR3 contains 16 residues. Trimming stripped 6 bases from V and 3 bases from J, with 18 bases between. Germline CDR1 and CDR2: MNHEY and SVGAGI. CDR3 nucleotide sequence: TGTGCCAGCAGCTACCGAAGGGCGACCAACTACAATGAGCAGTTCTTC. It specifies CASSYRRATNYNEQFF.

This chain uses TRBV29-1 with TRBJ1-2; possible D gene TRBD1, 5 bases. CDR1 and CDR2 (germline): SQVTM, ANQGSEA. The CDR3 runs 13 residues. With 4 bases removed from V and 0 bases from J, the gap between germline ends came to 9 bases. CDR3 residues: CSVGTGPNYGYTF. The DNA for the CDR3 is TGCAGCGTTGGAACAGGACCTAACTATGGCTACACCTTC.

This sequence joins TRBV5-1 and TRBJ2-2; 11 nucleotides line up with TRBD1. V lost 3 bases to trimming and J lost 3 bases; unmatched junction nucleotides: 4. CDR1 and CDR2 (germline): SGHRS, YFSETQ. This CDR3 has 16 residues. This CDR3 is CASSWTGGADTGELFF. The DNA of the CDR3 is TGCGCCAGCAGCTGGACAGGGGGCGCGGACACCGGGGAGCTGTTTTTT. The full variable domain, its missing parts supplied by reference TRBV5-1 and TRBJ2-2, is KAGVTQTPRYLIKTRGQQVTLSCSPISGHRSVSWYQQTPGQGLQFLFEYFSETQRNKGNFPGRFSGRQFSNSRSEMNVSTLELGDSALYLCASSWTGGADTGELFFGEGSRLTVL.

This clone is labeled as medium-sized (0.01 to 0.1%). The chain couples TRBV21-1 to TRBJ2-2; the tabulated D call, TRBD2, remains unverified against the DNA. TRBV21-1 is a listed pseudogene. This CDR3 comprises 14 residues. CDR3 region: CASSPRTPTGELFF. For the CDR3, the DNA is TGTGCCAGCAGCCCCCGGACTCCCACCGGGGAGCTGTTTTTT.

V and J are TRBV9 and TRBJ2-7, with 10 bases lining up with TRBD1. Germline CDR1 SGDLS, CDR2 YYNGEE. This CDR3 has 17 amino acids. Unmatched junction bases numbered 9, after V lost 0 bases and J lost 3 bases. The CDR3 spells CASSVGASGQGFYEQYF. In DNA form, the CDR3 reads TGTGCCAGCAGCGTAGGAGCGTCGGGACAGGGGTTCTACGAGCAGTACTTC. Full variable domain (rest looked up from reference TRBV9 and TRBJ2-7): DSGVTQTPKHLITATGQRVTLRCSPRSGDLSVYWYQQSLDQGLQFLIQYYNGEERAKGNILERFSAQQFPDLHSELNLSSLELGDSALYFCASSVGASGQGFYEQYFGPGTRLTVT.

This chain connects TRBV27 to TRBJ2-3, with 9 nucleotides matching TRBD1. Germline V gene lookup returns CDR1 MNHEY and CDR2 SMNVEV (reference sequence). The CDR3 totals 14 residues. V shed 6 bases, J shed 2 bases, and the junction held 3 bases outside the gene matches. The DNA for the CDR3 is TGTGCCAGCAGGGACAGGGGATTCACAGATACGCAGTATTTT. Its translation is CASRDRGFTDTQYF.

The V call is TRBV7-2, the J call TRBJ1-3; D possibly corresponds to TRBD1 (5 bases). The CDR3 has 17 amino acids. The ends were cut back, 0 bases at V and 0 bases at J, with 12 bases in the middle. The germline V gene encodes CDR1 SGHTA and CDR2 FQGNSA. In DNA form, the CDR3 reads TGTGCCAGCAGCTTAGCGGGGGGGGTGACCTCTGGAAACACCATATATTTT. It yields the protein CASSLAGGVTSGNTIYF.

Here the CDR3 DNA reads TGTGCCAGCAGTTCGGGGCAGACAAACACCGGGGAGCTGTTTTTT. This encodes CASSSGQTNTGELFF. The rearrangement links TRBV28 to TRBJ2-2; D tentatively reads TRBD1 or TRBD2 (5 bases each). V dropped 4 bases and J dropped 2 bases, with 11 bases sitting between them. There are 15 residues in the CDR3. Germline V gene sequence: CDR1 MDHEN, CDR2 SYDVKM.

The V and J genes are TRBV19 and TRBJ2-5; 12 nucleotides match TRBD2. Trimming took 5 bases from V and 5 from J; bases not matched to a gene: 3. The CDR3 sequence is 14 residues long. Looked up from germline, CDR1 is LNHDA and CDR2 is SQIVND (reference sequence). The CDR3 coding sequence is TGTGCCAGTAGTCGGACTAGCGGGAAGGAGACCCAGTACTTC. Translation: CASSRTSGKETQYF.

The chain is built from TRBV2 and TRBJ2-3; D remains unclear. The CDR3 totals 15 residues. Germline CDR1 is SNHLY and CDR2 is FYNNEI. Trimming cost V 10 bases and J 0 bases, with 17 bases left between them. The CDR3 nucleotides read TGTGCCACCCAAAGAGTTATAGCTAGCACAGATACGCAGTATTTT. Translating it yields CATQRVIASTDTQYF.

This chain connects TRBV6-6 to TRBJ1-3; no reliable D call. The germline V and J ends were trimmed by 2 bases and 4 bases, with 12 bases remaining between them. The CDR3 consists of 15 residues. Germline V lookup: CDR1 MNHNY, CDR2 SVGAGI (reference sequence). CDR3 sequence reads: CASSYGSVLGNTIYF. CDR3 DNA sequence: TGTGCCAGCAGTTACGGGTCGGTTTTGGGAAACACCATATATTTT.